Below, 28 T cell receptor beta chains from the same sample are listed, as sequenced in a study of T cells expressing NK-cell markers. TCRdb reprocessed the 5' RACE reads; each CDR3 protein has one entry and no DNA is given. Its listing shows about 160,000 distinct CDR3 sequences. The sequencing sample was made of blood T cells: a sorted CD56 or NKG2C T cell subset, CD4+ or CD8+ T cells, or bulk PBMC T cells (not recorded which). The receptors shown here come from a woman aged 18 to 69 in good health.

CDR3 region: CATSDTTDRGSYNEQFF. The J gene is TRBJ2-1, the V gene TRBV24-1. Germline assignment: CDR1 KGHDR and CDR2 SFDVKD. This CDR3 spans 17 amino acids.

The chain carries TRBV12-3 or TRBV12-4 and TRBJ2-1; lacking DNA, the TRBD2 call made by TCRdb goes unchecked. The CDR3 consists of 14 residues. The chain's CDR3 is CASTEGLVRNEQFF.

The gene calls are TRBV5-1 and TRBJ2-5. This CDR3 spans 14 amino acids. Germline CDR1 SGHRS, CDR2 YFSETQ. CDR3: CASSLGGSQETQYF.

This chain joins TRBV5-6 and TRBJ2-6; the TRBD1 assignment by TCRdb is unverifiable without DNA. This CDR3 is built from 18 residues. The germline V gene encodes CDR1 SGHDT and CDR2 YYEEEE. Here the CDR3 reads CASSQDRGTYSGANVLTF.

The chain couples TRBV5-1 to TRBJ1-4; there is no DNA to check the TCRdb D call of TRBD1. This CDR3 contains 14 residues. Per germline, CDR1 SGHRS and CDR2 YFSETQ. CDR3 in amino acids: CASSTGQSNEKLFF. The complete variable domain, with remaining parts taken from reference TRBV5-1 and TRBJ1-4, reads KAGVTQTPRYLIKTRGQQVTLSCSPISGHRSVSWYQQTPGQGLQFLFEYFSETQRNKGNFPGRFSGRQFSNSRSEMNVSTLELGDSALYLCASSTGQSNEKLFFGSGTQLSVL.

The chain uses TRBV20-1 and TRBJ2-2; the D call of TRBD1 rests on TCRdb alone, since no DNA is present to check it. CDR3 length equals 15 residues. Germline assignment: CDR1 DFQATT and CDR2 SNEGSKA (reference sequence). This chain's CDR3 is CSASRQGMVSGELFF.

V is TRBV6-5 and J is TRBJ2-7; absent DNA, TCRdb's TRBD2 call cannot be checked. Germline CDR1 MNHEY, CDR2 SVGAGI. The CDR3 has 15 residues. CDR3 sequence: CASSFRLAGGYKQYF.

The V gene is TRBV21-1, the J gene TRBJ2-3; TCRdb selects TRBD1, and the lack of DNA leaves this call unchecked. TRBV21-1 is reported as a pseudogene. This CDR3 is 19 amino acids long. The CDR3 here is CASSKGGGGRQPSPDTQYF.

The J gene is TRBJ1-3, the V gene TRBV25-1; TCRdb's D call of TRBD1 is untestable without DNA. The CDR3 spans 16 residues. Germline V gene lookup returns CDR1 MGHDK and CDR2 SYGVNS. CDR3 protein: CASSESRGASGNTIYF.

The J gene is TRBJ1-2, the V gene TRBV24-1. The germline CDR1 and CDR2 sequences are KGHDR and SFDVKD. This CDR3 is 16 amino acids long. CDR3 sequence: CATSDTRGFGSYGYTF.

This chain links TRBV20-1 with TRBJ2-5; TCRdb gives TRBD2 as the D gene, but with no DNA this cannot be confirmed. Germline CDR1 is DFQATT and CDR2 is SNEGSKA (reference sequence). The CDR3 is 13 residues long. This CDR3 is CSARKGGGETQYF.

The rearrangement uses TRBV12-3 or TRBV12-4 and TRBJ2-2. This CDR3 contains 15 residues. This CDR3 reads CASSLYLQNTGELFF.

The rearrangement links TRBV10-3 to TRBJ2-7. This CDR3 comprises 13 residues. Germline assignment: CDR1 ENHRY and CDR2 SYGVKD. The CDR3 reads CAITERQSYEQYF.

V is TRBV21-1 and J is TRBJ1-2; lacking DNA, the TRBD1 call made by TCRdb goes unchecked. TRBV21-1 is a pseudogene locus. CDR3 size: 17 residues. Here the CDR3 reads CASSKEGDRAPSHGYTF.

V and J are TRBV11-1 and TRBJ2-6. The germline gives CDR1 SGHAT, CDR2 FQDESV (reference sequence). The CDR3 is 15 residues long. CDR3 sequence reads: CASSPKLSGANVLTF.

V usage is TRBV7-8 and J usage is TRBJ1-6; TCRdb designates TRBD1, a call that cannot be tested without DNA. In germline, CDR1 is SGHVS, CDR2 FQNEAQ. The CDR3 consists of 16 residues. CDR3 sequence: CASSLQGMTDNSPLHF.

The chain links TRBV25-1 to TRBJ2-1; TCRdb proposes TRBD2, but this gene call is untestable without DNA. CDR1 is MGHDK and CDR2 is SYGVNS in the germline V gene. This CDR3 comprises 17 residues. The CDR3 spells CASSTRGSGGSYNEQFF.

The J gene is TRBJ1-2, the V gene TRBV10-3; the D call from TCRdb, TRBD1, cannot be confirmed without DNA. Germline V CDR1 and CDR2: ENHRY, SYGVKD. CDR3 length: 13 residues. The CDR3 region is CAISGQGTEGYTF.

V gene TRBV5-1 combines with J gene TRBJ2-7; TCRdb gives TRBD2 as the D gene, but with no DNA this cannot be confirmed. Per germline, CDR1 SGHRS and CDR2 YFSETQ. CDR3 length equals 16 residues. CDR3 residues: CASSLGGLAGSYEQYF.

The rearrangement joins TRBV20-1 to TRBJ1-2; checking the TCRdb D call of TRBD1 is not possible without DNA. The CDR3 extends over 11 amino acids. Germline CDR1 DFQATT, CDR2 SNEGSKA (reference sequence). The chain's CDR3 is CSASLGGGYTF.

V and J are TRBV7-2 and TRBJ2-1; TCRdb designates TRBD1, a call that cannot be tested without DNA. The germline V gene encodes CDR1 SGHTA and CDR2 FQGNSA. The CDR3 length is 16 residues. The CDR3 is CASSLGGAGLYNEQFF.

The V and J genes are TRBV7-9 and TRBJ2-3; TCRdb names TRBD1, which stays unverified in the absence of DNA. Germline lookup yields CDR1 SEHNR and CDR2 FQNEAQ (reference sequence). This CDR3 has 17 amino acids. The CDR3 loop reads CASSSPRRGQSTDTQYF.

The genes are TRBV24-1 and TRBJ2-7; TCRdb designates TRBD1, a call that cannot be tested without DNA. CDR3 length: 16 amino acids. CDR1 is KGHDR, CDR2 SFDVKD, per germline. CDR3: CATSDFSRTGTYEQYF.

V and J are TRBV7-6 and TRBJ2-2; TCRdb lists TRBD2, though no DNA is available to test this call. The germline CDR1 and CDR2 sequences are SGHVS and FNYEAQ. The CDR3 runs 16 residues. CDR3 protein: CASSLVPTTNTGELFF.

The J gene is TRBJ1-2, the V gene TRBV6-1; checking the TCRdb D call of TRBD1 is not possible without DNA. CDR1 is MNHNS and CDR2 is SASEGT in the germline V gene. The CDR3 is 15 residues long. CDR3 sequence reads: CASSRGQGWSGGYTF.

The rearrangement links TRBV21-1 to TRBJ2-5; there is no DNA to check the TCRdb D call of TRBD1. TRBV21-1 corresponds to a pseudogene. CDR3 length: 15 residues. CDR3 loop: CASSKKQGEQETQYF.

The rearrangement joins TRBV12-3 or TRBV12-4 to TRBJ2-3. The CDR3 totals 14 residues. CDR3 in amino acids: CASSLEFRTDTQYF.

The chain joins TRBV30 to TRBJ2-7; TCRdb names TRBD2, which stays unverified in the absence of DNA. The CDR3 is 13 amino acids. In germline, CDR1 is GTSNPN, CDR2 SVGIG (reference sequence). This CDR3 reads CAWSVNGGDEQYF. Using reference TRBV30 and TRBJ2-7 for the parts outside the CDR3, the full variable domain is SQTIHQWPATLVQPVGSPLSLECTVEGTSNPNLYWYRQAAGRGLQLLFYSVGIGQISSEVPQNLSASRPQDRQFILSSKKLLLSDSGFYLCAWSVNGGDEQYFGPGTRLTVT.